This T cell receptor (beta chain) was found in a study of cytomegalovirus exposure and HLA in healthy donors. The study's findings and limits: The study flagged some 180 TCR beta chains as cytomegalovirus-associated. Roughly even sequencing depth across donors was the assumption behind the presence/absence analyses. TCR beta sequences numbering 15,000 to 20,000 were associated with HLA alleles at 0.05 false discovery rate in a later analysis. CMV antigen specificity was confirmed in vitro for a few CMV-associated chains.

PCR employed 60 Vbeta and 13 Jbeta primers. The table came from immunoSEQ multiplex PCR; TCRdb's copy has only in-frame clones and leaves some out. The sample holds 95,000 to 150,000 clones, 74% seen once. This clone has just a few counts. Its antigen is still unknown. The TCR comes from a woman in her fifties or sixties in good health and CMV-seropositive. Sample: PBMCs.

The CDR3 DNA is TGTGCCAGCAGTTCTACTATGGCAGATACGCAGTATTTT. It is translated as CASSSTMADTQYF. The J gene is TRBJ2-3, the V gene TRBV27; D call uncertain. Germline CDR1 and CDR2: MNHEY and SMNVEV (reference sequence). This CDR3 contains 13 residues. Trimming stripped 4 bases from V and 4 bases from J, with 9 bases between.